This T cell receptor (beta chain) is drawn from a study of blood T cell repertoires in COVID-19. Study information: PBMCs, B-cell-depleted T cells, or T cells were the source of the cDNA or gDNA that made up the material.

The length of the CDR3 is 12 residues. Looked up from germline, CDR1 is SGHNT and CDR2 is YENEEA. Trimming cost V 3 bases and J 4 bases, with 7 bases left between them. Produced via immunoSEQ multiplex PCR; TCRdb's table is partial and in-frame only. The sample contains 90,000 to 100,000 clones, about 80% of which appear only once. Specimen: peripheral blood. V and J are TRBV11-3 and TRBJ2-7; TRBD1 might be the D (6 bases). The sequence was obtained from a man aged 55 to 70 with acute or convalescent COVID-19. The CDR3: CASSFQGYEQYF. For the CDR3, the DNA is TGTGCCAGCAGCTTCCAGGGGTACGAGCAGTACTTC.